This T cell receptor (beta chain) was captured in a study of T cell repertoires in cytomegalovirus infection. TCRdb recomputed calls from the reads with MiXCR, one row per CDR3 protein. The profile shows 300,000 to 400,000 distinct CDR3 sequences, 15% to 20% of them singletons. Germline V gene lookup returns CDR1 LGHDT and CDR2 YNNKEL (reference sequence). The germline V and J ends were trimmed by 1 base and 6 bases, with 10 bases remaining between them. This CDR3 comprises 14 residues. The clonotype was recovered from a human donor in good health (CMV status not recorded). Some clones in this sample may be carry-over from other donors' samples. V and J are TRBV3-1 and TRBJ2-1, with D perhaps TRBD1 (6 bases). Material for sequencing was PBMCs. The DNA of the CDR3 is TGTGCCAGCAGCCAAGTCGGACAGCCCAATGAGCAGTTCTTC. Translation: CASSQVGQPNEQFF.